This T cell receptor (beta chain) was sequenced in a study of type 1 and type 2 diabetes patients. Study-wide findings and caveats: In CD4+ and CD8+ T cells, type 2 diabetes diversity exceeded type 1.

The CDR3 covers 13 residues. Germline V gene sequence: CDR1 MGHDK, CDR2 SYGVNS. V shed 4 bases and J shed 4 bases, with 10 bases lying between them. The PCR template was genomic DNA. Amplification of the beta chain CDR3 used 30 forward and 13 reverse multiplex primers. TCRdb processed the multiplex PCR reads anew with MiXCR; each CDR3 protein has one entry. Of 280,000 or so distinct CDR3 sequences in the sample, roughly 50% are singletons; the top ten hold roughly 13%. On this clonotype itself: Its cognate antigen is unknown.

Peripheral blood, ten milliliters per participant, was collected. This chain links TRBV25-1 with TRBJ1-1, with D perhaps TRBD1 (5 bases). The sample was peripheral blood mononuclear cells (PBMCs). The receptor was derived from a man aged 18 to 30 with type 2 diabetes. CDR3 region: CASSARVITEAFF. The CDR3 DNA reads TGTGCCAGCAGTGCCAGGGTTATCACTGAAGCTTTCTTT.